The clone carrying this T cell receptor beta chain showed up just a few times. Its antigen remains unidentified. The data are from a study of cytomegalovirus exposure and HLA in healthy donors. This CDR3 comprises 13 residues. Germline CDR1 and CDR2: SGHKS and YYEKEE (reference sequence). V shed 4 bases and J 7 bases; nucleotides not matched to a gene: 5. Study-wide results and caveats: There was a cluster of highly shared sequence variants that was likely a sequencing artifact. An analysis that was carried out later associated 16,000 or so TCR beta sequences with HLA alleles at 0.05 false discovery rate.

PCR involved 60 Vbeta and 13 Jbeta primers. The table came from immunoSEQ multiplex PCR; TCRdb's copy has only in-frame clones and leaves some out. Here the sample spans around 140,000 clones, around 72% being singletons. The receptor was derived from a man between 45 and 60 years old in good health and CMV-seropositive. Sample: PBMCs. This chain uses TRBV5-5 with TRBJ1-5, with 7 bases fitting TRBD1. In DNA, the CDR3 is TGTGCCAGCAGCGTCGACAGGGCACAGCCCCAGCATTTT. Translating it yields CASSVDRAQPQHF.